This T cell receptor (beta chain) was observed in a study of T cells after posttransplantation cyclophosphamide. Produced via immunoSEQ multiplex PCR; TCRdb's table is partial and in-frame only. The sample holds tens of thousands of clones; over 85% are singletons and the top ten take about 3%. The V gene end was trimmed by 6 bases and the J gene end by 3 bases; junction bases not matched to a gene: 8. CDR3 length: 15 amino acids. Per germline, CDR1 MGHRA and CDR2 YSYEKL. What was sequenced was PBMCs. V and J are TRBV4-1 and TRBJ2-5; 9 positions agree with TRBD2. The sequence was collected from a woman in her twenties or thirties in good health and a related stem cell transplant donor. The CDR3 region has the DNA TGCGCCAGCAGTCGTAGCGGGGGCAGAAAAGAGACCCAGTACTTC. The encoded protein is CASSRSGGRKETQYF.